This T cell receptor (beta chain) was sequenced during a study of post-analysis software for immune sequencing data. Background on the study: Relapsing-remitting, secondary progressive and progressive-relapsing forms made up the multiple sclerosis disease courses.

Study-wide results and caveats: Patients had higher frequencies than controls of five TRBV segments, including TRBV5-6, TRBV5-1 and TRBV20-1. Significantly lower normalized Chao1 diversity was seen in multiple sclerosis patients than in controls. The F measure placed samples prepared in the same batch into strongly shared clusters.

The V and J ends lost 8 bases and 0 bases, in that order; junction bases with no gene match: 12. The CDR3 runs 16 residues. Germline lookup yields CDR1 DFQATT and CDR2 SNEGSKA (reference sequence). Unique molecular identifiers were carried by the TCR beta cDNA libraries. T cells, roughly 0.95 to 10 million of them, yielded roughly 0.5 million cDNA molecules. TCRdb recomputed calls from the PCR reads with MiXCR, one row per CDR3 protein. In the table there are about 400,000 distinct CDR3 sequences, less than 40% of which are singletons. This clonotype was counted between two and nine times. Its specificity is not known.

This receptor was obtained from a girl aged 5-17 years with multiple sclerosis. Source material: blood. The V and J genes are TRBV20-1 and TRBJ2-1, with TRBD2 identical over 8 bases. CDR3: CSFPRGTSGSYNEQFF. CDR3 coding DNA: TGCAGTTTTCCAAGGGGAACTAGCGGCTCCTACAATGAGCAGTTCTTC.